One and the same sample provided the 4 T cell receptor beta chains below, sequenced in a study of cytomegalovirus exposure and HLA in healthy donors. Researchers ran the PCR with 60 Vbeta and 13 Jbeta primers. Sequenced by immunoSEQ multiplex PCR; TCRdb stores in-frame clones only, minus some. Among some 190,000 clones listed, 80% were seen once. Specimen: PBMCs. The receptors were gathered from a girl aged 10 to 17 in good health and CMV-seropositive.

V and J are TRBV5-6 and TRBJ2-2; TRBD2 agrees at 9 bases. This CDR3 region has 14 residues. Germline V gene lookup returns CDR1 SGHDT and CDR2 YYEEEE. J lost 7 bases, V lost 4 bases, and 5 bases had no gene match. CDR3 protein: CASSLGLAGGELFF. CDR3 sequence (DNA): TGTGCCAGCAGCCTGGGACTAGCTGGCGGGGAGCTGTTTTTT.

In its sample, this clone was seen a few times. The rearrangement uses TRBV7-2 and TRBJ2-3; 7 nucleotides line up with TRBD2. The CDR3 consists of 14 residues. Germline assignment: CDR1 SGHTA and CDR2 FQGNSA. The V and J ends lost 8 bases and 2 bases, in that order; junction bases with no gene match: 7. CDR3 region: CASRAGRLTDTQYF. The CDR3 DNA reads TGTGCCAGCCGAGCGGGGAGACTCACAGATACGCAGTATTTT.

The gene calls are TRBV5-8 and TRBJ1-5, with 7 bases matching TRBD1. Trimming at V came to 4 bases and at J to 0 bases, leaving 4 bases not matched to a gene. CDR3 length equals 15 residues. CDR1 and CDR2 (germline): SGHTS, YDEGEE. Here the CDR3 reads CASSPYRGSNQPQHF. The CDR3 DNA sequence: TGTGCCAGCAGCCCTTACAGGGGTAGCAATCAGCCCCAGCATTTT.

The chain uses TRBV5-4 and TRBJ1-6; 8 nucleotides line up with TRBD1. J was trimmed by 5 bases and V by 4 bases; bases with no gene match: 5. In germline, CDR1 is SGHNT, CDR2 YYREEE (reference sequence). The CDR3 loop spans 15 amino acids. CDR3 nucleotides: TGTGCCAGCAGCCTGAGGACAGGGAATAATTCACCCCTCCACTTT. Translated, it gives CASSLRTGNNSPLHF.